Presented here are 5 T cell receptor beta chains from one specimen sequenced in a study of T cell changes during pregnancy in multiple sclerosis. The data were produced by immunoSEQ multiplex PCR, yet TCRdb's version contains in-frame clones alone and is incomplete. Here the sample spans some 40,000 clones, 85% to 90% being singletons. The material was CD4+ T cells from peripheral blood mononuclear cells, obtained in the first trimester of pregnancy. The origin of the receptors is a female donor with multiple sclerosis, enrolled in a pregnancy study.

The chain employs TRBV19 and TRBJ1-1, with D possibly matching TRBD1 (5 bases). The CDR3 consists of 15 residues. V was shortened by 7 bases and J by 1 base, with 16 bases between the two germline ends. Per germline, CDR1 LNHDA and CDR2 SQIVND (reference sequence). This chain's CDR3 is CASTSFWTPNTEAFF. The CDR3 DNA follows: TGTGCCAGTACCTCTTTTTGGACACCGAACACTGAAGCTTTCTTT.

The rearrangement joins TRBV10-3 to TRBJ2-1, with TRBD2 identical over 12 bases. The CDR3 consists of 17 residues. The germline V gene has CDR1 ENHRY and CDR2 SYGVKD. The V segment lost 6 bases and the J segment 9 bases; nucleotides outside the gene matches: 15. This chain's CDR3 is CAISPTLAGGPGGEQFF. CDR3 DNA sequence: TGTGCCATCAGCCCAACCCTAGCGGGAGGGCCCGGGGGTGAGCAGTTCTTC.

The chain couples TRBV5-1 to TRBJ1-2, with D unclear. The V gene lost 4 bases and the J gene lost 7 bases, with 14 bases spanning the gap. CDR3 length equals 13 residues. Per germline, CDR1 SGHRS and CDR2 YFSETQ. CDR3 DNA sequence: TGCGCCAGCAGCCCCCTCGAGAGTTTTGGCTACACCTTC. Its translation: CASSPLESFGYTF.

The chain carries TRBV7-2 and TRBJ2-3; 13 nucleotides line up with TRBD2. Germline assignment: CDR1 SGHTA and CDR2 FQGNSA. Trimming took 5 bases from V and 6 from J; bases not matched to a gene: 11. This CDR3 has 17 amino acids. CDR3 loop: CASSPRGTSGTPDTQYF. DNA for the CDR3: TGTGCCAGCAGCCCCAGGGGGACTAGCGGGACCCCGGATACGCAGTATTTT.

The rearrangement uses TRBV7-2 and TRBJ2-1, with D possibly TRBD2 on 5 matching bases. The V end was cut by 3 bases, the J end by 4 bases, with 16 bases between. The CDR3 has 16 amino acids. Germline CDR1 reads SGHTA; CDR2 reads FQGNSA. As DNA, the CDR3 is TGTGCCAGCAGCTTGTCAAGCGGAGTCGTTTACAATGAGCAGTTCTTC. It translates to CASSLSSGVVYNEQFF.